What follows are 11 T cell receptor beta chains derived from one specimen sequenced in a study of patients and donors after allogeneic stem cell transplantation. TCRdb independently ran MiXCR on the RT-PCR reads; one entry per CDR3 protein. The sample lists 900,000 to 1,000,000 distinct CDR3 sequences; 15% to 20% were seen once. Sequencing input: blood, either unsorted or a sorted T cell fraction (not recorded which). The receptors stem from a human donor who was either an allogeneic HSCT recipient or a stem cell or donor lymphocyte infusion donor (not recorded which). It is not recorded whose cells these are; they may come from a transplant donor.

This clonotype was counted only a few times. The gene calls are TRBV13 and TRBJ2-7; possible D gene TRBD1, 6 bases. The germline V gene has CDR1 PRHDT and CDR2 FYEKMQ (reference sequence). Trimming removed 6 bases from V and 5 bases from J, with 14 bases in between. CDR3 length: 13 residues. The CDR3 DNA reads as TGTGCCAGCAGAGGACAGAGGGGTCACGAGCAGTACTTC. Encoded protein: CASRGQRGHEQYF.

This clonotype was detected many times. The genes are TRBV12-3 or TRBV12-4 and TRBJ1-2; no clear D gene. V gave up 6 bases and J gave up 3 bases, with 11 bases separating them. This CDR3 spans 13 amino acids. The DNA of the CDR3 is TGTGCCAGCAGGGGCCAGTCTTACTATGGCTACACCTTC. This encodes CASRGQSYYGYTF.

This clonotype was found a few times. The chain links TRBV5-5 to TRBJ2-7, with D possibly being TRBD2 (6 bases). With 5 bases removed from V and 3 bases from J, the gap between germline ends came to 18 bases. The V gene's germline CDR1 is SGHKS and CDR2 YYEKEE (reference sequence). CDR3 length: 15 residues. CDR3 DNA sequence: TGTGCCAGCAGTTCGGGAGCGGAGAGGGTCTACGAGCAGTACTTC. This encodes CASSSGAERVYEQYF.

The chain has TRBV20-1 and TRBJ1-6, with D tentatively TRBD1 (5 bases). The CDR3 consists of 14 residues. CDR1 and CDR2 (germline): DFQATT, SNEGSKA (reference sequence). V was cut by 2 bases and J by 15 bases, with 20 bases left in between. The CDR3 DNA reads as TGCAGTGCTAGATACGGCGAGACAGAGATTGACCTCCACTTT. Translation: CSARYGETEIDLHF.

The V call is TRBV5-4, the J call TRBJ2-3; the D gene is possibly TRBD2 (5 bases). V lost 3 bases and J lost 2, with 13 bases in between. Per germline, CDR1 SGHNT and CDR2 YYREEE (reference sequence). This CDR3 comprises 15 residues. This CDR3 is CASSSRDIYTDTQYF. The CDR3 DNA sequence: TGTGCCAGCAGCTCCCGGGATATATACACAGATACGCAGTATTTT.

The gene calls are TRBV7-9 and TRBJ1-2; a possible D gene is TRBD1 (6 bases). This CDR3 comprises 15 residues. Deletions cut 2 bases from V and 1 base from J, with 11 bases between. Germline V gene data show CDR1 as SEHNR and CDR2 as FQNEAQ (reference sequence). The CDR3 here is CASSLWLDSNYGYTF. CDR3 nucleotide sequence: TGTGCCAGCAGCTTATGGCTGGACAGTAACTATGGCTACACCTTC.

This clonotype was counted between two and nine times. The chain recombines TRBV20-1 with TRBJ2-3, with D possibly being TRBD2 (7 bases). The CDR3 extends over 14 amino acids. Germline V gene data show CDR1 as DFQATT and CDR2 as SNEGSKA (reference sequence). V lost 5 bases to trimming and J lost 4 bases, with 16 bases between them. The CDR3 protein is CSADGGPASDTQYF. CDR3 bases: TGCAGTGCTGACGGGGGGCCCGCTTCAGATACGCAGTATTTT.

This chain joins TRBV5-1 and TRBJ1-2; D may be TRBD1 (6 bases). Germline CDR1 reads SGHRS; CDR2 reads YFSETQ. V was trimmed by 4 bases and J by 7 bases, leaving 23 bases between them. The CDR3 runs to 16 residues. The CDR3 is CASSQGTPKPRGGYTF. The CDR3 nucleotides read TGCGCCAGCAGCCAAGGGACACCTAAACCGAGGGGTGGCTACACCTTC.

This clonotype was seen a few times. J is TRBJ1-1 and V is TRBV3-1, with a weak D call TRBD1 (5 bases). V lost 4 bases and J lost 4, with 16 bases in between. The CDR3 covers 15 residues. CDR1 and CDR2 from the germline V gene are LGHDT and YNNKEL (reference sequence). The CDR3 loop reads CASSRLRGAGTEAFF. In DNA form, the CDR3 reads TGTGCCAGCAGCCGCCTCCGGGGCGCGGGCACTGAAGCTTTCTTT.

In its sample, this clonotype was seen many times. The chain couples TRBV9 to TRBJ2-2; D may be TRBD1 (5 bases). Deletions cut 0 bases from V and 4 bases from J, with 7 bases between. CDR1 SGDLS and CDR2 YYNGEE come from the germline V gene. This CDR3 is built from 14 residues. The CDR3 region is CASSVEGLTGELFF. The CDR3 nucleotides are TGTGCCAGCAGCGTAGAGGGGCTCACCGGGGAGCTGTTTTTT.

The chain links TRBV2 to TRBJ1-1, with a weak D call TRBD1 (6 bases). Germline V gene lookup returns CDR1 SNHLY and CDR2 FYNNEI. The V end lost 0 bases, the J end lost 4 bases, and 12 bases lay between the germline ends. This CDR3 has 15 residues. CDR3 nucleotide sequence: TGTGCCAGCAGTGAAGCGTGGGGGCGCGGCACTGAAGCTTTCTTT. This sequence encodes CASSEAWGRGTEAFF.